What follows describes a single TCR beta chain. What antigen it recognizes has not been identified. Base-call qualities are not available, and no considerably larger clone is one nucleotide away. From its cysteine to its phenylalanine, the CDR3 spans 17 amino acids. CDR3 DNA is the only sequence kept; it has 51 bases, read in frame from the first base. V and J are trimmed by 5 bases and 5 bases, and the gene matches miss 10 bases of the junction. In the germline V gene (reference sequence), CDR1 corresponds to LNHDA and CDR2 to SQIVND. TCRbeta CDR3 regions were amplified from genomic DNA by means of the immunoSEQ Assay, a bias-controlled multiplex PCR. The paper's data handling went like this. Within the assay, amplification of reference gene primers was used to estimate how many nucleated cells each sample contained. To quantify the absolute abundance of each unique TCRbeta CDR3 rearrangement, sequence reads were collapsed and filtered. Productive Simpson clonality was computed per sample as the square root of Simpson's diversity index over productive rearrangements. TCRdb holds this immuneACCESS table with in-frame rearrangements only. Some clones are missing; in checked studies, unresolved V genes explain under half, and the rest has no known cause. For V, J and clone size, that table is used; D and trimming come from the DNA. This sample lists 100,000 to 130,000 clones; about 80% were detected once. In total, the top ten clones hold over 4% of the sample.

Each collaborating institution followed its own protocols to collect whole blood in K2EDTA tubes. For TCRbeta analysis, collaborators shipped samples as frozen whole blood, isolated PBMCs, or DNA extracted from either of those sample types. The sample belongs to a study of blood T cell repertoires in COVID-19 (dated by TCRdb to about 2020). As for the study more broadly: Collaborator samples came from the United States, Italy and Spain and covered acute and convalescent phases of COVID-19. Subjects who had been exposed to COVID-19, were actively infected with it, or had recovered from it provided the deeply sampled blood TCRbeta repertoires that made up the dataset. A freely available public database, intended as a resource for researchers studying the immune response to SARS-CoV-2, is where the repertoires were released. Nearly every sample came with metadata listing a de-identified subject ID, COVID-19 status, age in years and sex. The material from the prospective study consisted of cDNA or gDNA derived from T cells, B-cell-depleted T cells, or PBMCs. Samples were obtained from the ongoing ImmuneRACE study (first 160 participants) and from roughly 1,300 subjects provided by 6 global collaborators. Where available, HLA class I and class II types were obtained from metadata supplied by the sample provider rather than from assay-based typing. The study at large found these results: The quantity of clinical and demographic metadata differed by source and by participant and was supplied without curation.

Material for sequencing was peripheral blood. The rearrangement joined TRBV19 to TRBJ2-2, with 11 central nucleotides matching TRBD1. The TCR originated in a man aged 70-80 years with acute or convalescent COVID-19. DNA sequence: TGTGCCAGTAGTGCGGACAGGGGGCGCGAGGGGACCGGGGAGCTGTTTTTT. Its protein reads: CASSADRGREGTGELFF. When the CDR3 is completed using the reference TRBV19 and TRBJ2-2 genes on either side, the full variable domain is DGGITQSPKYLFRKEGQNVTLSCEQNLNHDAMYWYRQDPGQGLRLIYYSQIVNDFQKGDIAEGYSVSREKKESFPLTVTSAQKNPTAFYLCASSADRGREGTGELFFGEGSRLTVL.